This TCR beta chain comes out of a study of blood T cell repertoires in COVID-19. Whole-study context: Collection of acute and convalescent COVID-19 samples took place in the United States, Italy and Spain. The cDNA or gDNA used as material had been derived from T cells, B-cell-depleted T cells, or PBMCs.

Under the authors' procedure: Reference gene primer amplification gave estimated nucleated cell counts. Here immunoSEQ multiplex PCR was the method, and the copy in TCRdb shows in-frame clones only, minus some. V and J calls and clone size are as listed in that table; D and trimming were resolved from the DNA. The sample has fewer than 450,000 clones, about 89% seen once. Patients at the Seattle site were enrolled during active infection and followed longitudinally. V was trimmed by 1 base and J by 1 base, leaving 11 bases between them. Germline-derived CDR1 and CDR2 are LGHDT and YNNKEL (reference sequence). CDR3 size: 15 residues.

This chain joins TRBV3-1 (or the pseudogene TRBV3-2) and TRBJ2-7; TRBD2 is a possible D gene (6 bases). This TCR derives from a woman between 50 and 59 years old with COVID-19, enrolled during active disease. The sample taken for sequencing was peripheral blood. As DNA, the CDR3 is TGTGCCAGCAGCCAAGGGAGGGAGAGGTCCTACGAGCAGTACTTC. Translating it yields CASSQGRERSYEQYF.